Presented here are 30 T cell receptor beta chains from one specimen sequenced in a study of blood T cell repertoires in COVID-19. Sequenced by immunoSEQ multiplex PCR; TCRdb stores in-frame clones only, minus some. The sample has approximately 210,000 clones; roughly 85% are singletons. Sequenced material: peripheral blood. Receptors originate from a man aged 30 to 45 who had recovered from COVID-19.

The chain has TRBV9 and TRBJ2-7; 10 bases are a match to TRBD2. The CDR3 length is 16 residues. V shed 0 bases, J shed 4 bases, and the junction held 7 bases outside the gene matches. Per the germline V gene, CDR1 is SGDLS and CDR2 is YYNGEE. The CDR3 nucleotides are TGTGCCAGCAGCGTAGGCCTAGCGGGGGTTAATTACGAGCAGTACTTC. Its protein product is CASSVGLAGVNYEQYF.

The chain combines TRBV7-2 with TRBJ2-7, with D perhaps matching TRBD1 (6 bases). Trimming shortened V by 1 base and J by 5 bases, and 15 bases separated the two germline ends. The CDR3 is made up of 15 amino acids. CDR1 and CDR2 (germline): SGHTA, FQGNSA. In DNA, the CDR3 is TGTGCCAGCAGCTTAGAAGGGACAAGGGCCAACGAGCAGTACTTC. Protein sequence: CASSLEGTRANEQYF.

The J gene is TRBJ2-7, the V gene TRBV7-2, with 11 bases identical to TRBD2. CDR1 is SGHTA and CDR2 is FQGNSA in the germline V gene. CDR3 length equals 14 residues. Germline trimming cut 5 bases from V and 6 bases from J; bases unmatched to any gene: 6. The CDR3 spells CASSTGLAASEQYF. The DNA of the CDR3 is TGTGCCAGCAGCACGGGACTAGCGGCGTCCGAGCAGTACTTC.

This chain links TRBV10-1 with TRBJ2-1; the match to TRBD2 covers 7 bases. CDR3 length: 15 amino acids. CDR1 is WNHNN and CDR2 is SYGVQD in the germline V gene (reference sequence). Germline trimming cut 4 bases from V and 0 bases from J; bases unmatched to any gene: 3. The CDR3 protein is CASSVRGDSYNEQFF. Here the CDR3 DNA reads TGCGCCAGCAGTGTACGGGGGGACTCCTACAATGAGCAGTTCTTC.

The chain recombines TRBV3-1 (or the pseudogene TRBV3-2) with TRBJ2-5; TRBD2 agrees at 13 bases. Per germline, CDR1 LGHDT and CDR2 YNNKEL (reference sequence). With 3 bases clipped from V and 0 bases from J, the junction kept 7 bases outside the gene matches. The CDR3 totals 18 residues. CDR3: CASSHELAGGRHQETQYF. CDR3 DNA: TGTGCCAGCAGCCACGAACTAGCGGGGGGGCGACACCAAGAGACCCAGTACTTC.

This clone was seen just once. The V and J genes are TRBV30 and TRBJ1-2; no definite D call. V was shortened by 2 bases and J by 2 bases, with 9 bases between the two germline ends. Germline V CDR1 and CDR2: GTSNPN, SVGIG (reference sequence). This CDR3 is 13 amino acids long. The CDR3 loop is CAWSRGLNYGYTF. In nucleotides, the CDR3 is TGTGCCTGGAGTCGTGGACTCAACTATGGCTACACCTTC.

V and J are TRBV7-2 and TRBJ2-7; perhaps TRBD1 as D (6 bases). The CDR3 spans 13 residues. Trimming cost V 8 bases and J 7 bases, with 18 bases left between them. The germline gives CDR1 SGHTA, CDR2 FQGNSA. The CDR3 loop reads CASLSHRVGEQYF. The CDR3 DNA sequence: TGTGCCAGCTTAAGTCACAGGGTGGGGGAGCAGTACTTC.

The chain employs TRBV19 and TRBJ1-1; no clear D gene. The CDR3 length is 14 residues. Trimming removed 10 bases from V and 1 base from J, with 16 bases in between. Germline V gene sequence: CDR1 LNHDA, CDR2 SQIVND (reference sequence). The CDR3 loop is CATRGGPGNTEAFF. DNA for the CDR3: TGTGCCACAAGAGGAGGCCCCGGGAACACTGAAGCTTTCTTT.

CDR3: CASSQDVLASGVPDTQYF. CDR3 DNA sequence: TGCGCCAGCAGCCAAGACGTCCTCGCCAGCGGGGTACCAGATACGCAGTATTTT. The genes are TRBV4-3 and TRBJ2-3; 7 nucleotides agree with TRBD2. Germline V CDR1 and CDR2: LGHNA, YSLEER. The CDR3 extends over 18 amino acids. With 0 bases clipped from V and 4 bases from J, the junction kept 13 bases outside the gene matches.

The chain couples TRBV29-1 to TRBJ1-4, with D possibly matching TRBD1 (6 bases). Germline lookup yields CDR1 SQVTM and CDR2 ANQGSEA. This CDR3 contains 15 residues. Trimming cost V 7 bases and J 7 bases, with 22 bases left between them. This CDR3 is CSAWVTGGRGEKLFF. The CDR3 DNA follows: TGCAGCGCATGGGTGACAGGCGGACGAGGTGAAAAACTGTTTTTT.

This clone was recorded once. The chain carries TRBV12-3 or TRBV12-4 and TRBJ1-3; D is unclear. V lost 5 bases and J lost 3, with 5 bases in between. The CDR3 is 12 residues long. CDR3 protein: CASSPSGNTIYF. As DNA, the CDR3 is TGTGCCAGCAGTCCTAGTGGAAACACCATATATTTT.

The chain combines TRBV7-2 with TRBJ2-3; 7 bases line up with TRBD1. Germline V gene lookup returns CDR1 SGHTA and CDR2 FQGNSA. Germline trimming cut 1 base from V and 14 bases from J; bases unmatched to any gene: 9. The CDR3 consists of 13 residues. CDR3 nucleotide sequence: TGTGCCAGCAGCTTAGATCAGGGGGACACTCGGTATTTT. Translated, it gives CASSLDQGDTRYF.

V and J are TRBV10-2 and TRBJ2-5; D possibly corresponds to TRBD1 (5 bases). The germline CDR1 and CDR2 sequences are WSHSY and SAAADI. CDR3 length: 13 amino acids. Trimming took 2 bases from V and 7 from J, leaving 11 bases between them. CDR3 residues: CASSEIRVGTQYF. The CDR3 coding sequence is TGCGCCAGCAGTGAGATCAGGGTAGGGACCCAGTACTTC.

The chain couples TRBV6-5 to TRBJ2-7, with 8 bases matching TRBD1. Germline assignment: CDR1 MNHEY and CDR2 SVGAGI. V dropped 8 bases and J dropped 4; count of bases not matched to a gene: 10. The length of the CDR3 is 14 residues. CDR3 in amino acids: CASPPSGGRYEQYF. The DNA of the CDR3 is TGTGCCAGCCCGCCTTCAGGGGGCAGGTACGAGCAGTACTTC.

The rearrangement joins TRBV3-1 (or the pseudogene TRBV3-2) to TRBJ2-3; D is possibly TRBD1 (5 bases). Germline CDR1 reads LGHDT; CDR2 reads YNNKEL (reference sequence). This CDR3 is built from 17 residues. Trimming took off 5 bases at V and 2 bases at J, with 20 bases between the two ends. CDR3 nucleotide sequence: TGTGCCAGCAGCACCAGTTACGACAGAGTAATCACAGATACGCAGTATTTT. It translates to CASSTSYDRVITDTQYF.

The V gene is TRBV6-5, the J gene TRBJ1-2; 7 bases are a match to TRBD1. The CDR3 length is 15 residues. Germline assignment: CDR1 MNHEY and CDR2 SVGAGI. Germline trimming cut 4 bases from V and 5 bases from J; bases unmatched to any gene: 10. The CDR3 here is CASSSQGDARYGYTF. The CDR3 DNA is TGTGCCAGCAGTTCCCAGGGGGACGCACGTTATGGCTACACCTTC.

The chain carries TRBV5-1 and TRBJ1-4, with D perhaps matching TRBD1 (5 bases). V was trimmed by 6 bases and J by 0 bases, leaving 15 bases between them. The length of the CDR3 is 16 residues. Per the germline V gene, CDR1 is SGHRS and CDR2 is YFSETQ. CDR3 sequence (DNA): TGCGCCAGCATGAGGGGTAGCGGACCAACTAATGAAAAACTGTTTTTT. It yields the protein CASMRGSGPTNEKLFF.

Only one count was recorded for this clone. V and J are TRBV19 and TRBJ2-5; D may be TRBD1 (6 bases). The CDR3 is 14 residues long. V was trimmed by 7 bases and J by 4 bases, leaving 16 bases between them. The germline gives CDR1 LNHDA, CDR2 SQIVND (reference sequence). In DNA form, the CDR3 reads TGTGCCAGTACTCATTCGAGGGGGTCAGAGACCCAGTACTTC. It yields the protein CASTHSRGSETQYF.

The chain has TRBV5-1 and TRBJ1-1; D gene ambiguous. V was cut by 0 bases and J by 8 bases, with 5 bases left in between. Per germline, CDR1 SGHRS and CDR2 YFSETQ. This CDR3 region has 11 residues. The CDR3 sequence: CASSLGGEAFF. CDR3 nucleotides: TGCGCCAGCAGCTTGGGTGGCGAAGCTTTCTTT.

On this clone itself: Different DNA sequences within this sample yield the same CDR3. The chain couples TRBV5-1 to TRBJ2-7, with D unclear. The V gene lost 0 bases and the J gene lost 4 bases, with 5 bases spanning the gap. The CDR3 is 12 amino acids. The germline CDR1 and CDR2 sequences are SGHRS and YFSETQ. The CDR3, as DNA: TGCGCCAGCAGCTTGGGAGGTTACGAGCAGTACTTC. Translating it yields CASSLGGYEQYF.

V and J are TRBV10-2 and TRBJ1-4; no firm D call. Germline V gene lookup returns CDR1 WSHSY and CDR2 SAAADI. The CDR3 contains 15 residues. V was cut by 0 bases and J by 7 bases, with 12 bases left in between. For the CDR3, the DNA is TGCGCCAGCAGTGAGTCAGGAGGCCGCATTGAAAAACTGTTTTTT. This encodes CASSESGGRIEKLFF.

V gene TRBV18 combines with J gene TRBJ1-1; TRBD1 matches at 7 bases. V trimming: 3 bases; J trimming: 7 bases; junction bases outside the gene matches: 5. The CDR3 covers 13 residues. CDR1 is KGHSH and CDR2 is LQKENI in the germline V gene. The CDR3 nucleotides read TGTGCCAGCTCACCCGGGACAGACCATGAAGCTTTCTTT. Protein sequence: CASSPGTDHEAFF.

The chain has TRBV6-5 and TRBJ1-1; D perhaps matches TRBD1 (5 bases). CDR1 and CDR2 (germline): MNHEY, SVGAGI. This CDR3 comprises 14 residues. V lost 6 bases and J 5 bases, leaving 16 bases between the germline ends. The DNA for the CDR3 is TGTGCCAGCAGATCCTGGGGGGTGCGGACTGAAGCTTTCTTT. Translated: CASRSWGVRTEAFF.

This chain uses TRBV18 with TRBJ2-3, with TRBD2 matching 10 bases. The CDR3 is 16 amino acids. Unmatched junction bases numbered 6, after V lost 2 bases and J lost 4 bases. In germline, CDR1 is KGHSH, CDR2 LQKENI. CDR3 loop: CASSPSSGGASDTQYF. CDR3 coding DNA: TGTGCCAGCTCACCAAGCAGCGGGGGGGCCTCAGATACGCAGTATTTT.

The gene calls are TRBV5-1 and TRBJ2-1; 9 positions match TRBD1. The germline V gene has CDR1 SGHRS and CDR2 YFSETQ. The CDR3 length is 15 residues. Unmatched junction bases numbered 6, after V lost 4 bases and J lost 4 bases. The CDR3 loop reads CASSPRDREYNEQFF. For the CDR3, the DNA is TGCGCCAGCAGCCCCCGGGACAGGGAGTACAATGAGCAGTTCTTC.

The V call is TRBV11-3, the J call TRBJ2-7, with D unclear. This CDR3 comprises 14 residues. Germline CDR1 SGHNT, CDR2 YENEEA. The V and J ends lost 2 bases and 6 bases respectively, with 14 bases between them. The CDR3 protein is CASSLSHLVFEQYF. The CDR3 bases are TGTGCCAGCAGCTTAAGCCATTTGGTCTTCGAGCAGTACTTC.

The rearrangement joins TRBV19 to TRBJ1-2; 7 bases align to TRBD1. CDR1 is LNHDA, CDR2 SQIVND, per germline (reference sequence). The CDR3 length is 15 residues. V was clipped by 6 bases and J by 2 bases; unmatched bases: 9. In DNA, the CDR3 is TGTGCCAGTAGCTTAACACCGACAGGGAACTATGGCTACACCTTC. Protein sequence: CASSLTPTGNYGYTF.

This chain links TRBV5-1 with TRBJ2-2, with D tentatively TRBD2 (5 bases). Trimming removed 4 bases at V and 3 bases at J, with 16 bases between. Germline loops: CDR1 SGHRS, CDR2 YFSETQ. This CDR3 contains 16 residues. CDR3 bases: TGCGCCAGCAGCCCGGGCGGCCTAGCCTACACCGGGGAGCTGTTTTTT. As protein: CASSPGGLAYTGELFF.

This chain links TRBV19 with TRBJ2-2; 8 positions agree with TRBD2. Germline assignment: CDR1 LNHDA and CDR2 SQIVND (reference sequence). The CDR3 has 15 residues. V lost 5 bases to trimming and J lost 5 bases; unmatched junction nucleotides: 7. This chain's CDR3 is CASSPGVAGTGELFF. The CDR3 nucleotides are TGTGCCAGTAGTCCCGGGGTAGCGGGGACCGGGGAGCTGTTTTTT.

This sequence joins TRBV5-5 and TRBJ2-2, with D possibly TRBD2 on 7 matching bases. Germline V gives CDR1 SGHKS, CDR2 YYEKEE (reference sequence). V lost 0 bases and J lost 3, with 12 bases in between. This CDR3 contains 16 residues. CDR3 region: CASSLVGGPYTGELFF. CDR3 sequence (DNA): TGTGCCAGCAGCTTGGTGGGGGGGCCGTACACCGGGGAGCTGTTTTTT.